These 13 T cell receptor beta chains were all obtained from the same sample, sequenced in a study of T cell repertoires in cytomegalovirus infection. TCRdb re-derived calls from the reads in MiXCR, one entry per CDR3 protein. The sample carries about 700,000 distinct CDR3 sequences, roughly 30% recorded once. These receptors have no known antigen. Specimen: cultured PBMCs, collected from culture after CMV antigen stimulation. All receptors derive from a human donor in good health (CMV status not recorded). Some clones in this sample may be carry-over from other donors' samples.

This clonotype showed up just a few times. This sequence joins TRBV6-6 and TRBJ1-2; TRBD1 agrees at 9 bases. There are 15 residues in the CDR3. V lost 7 bases, J lost 4 bases, and 10 bases stayed unmatched. Germline CDR1 is MNHNY and CDR2 is SVGAGI (reference sequence). CDR3 nucleotide sequence: TGTGCCAGCAACCCATGGACAGGGGCTACCTATGGCTACACCTTC. Translated, it gives CASNPWTGATYGYTF.

There are many counts of this clonotype. The genes are TRBV7-2 and TRBJ2-7, with TRBD2 identical over 9 bases. This CDR3 region has 17 residues. Per germline, CDR1 SGHTA and CDR2 FQGNSA. After removal of 0 bases from V and 4 bases from J, the junction contained 10 bases not matched to a gene. This CDR3 reads CASSLARLAGVPYEQYF. The DNA for the CDR3 is TGTGCCAGCAGCTTAGCTCGTTTAGCGGGAGTCCCGTACGAGCAGTACTTC.

This clonotype has more than one count but fewer than ten. V gene TRBV10-3 combines with J gene TRBJ1-2; TRBD1 aligns across 7 bases. CDR1 and CDR2 (germline): ENHRY, SYGVKD. The CDR3 runs 15 residues. The ends lost 3 bases at V and 3 bases at J; junction bases unmatched: 7. The CDR3 nucleotides read TGTGCCATCAGTGACTACAGGGGAAGGGACTATGGCTACACCTTC. This translates into CAISDYRGRDYGYTF.

As concerns this clonotype: The junction departs from the called germline gene at one end, perhaps through a read error. The chain joins TRBV5-1 to TRBJ2-7; TRBD2 matches 9 bases. Germline CDR1 is SGHRS and CDR2 is YFSETQ. The CDR3 length is 13 residues. The CDR3 region is CTSGVAGDYEQYF. CDR3 nucleotides: TGCACCAGCGGGGTAGCGGGGGACTACGAGCAGTACTTC.

This clonotype was observed a few times. The rearrangement uses TRBV7-8 and TRBJ2-1; D call uncertain. V was cut by 0 bases and J by 0 bases, with 12 bases left in between. Per the germline V gene, CDR1 is SGHVS and CDR2 is FQNEAQ. CDR3 length: 17 residues. CDR3 residues: CASSLAGSRTSYNEQFF. The CDR3 bases are TGTGCCAGCAGCTTAGCGGGCAGCCGGACCTCCTACAATGAGCAGTTCTTC.

V gene TRBV20-1 combines with J gene TRBJ2-1; a possible D gene is TRBD1 (5 bases). The CDR3 consists of 15 residues. V was cut by 2 bases and J by 0 bases, with 11 bases left in between. Germline loops: CDR1 DFQATT, CDR2 SNEGSKA (reference sequence). The CDR3 here is CSARNYRSSYNEQFF. The CDR3 bases are TGCAGTGCTAGAAATTACAGGTCCTCCTACAATGAGCAGTTCTTC.

There are a few counts of this clonotype. The rearrangement links TRBV11-2 to TRBJ2-3; no reliable D call. The CDR3 is 13 amino acids. CDR1 and CDR2 (germline): SGHAT, FQNNGV. V gave up 7 bases and J gave up 2 bases, with 10 bases separating them. CDR3 nucleotide sequence: TGTGCCAGCACCGAAGATCCCACAGATACGCAGTATTTT. It translates to CASTEDPTDTQYF.

This clonotype was seen a single time. The V gene is TRBV2, the J gene TRBJ1-5, with unresolved D. Trimming stripped 2 bases from V and 7 bases from J, with 9 bases between. The CDR3 has 13 residues. Germline lookup yields CDR1 SNHLY and CDR2 FYNNEI. The DNA for the CDR3 is TGTGCCAGCAGTGAATTCCTTAACCAGCCCCAGCATTTT. Translation gives CASSEFLNQPQHF.

The V and J genes are TRBV10-3 and TRBJ1-1, with 7 bases matching TRBD1. The CDR3 loop spans 12 amino acids. V lost 10 bases to trimming and J lost 2 bases; unmatched junction nucleotides: 4. Germline CDR1 and CDR2: ENHRY and SYGVKD. DNA of the CDR3: TGTGCCACAGGGACAGCCAACACTGAAGCTTTCTTT. It specifies CATGTANTEAFF.

This chain links TRBV12-3 or TRBV12-4 with TRBJ1-2; D uncertain. The CDR3 contains 13 residues. V was trimmed by 3 bases and J by 6 bases, leaving 11 bases between them. The CDR3 DNA reads TGTGCCAGCAGTTTGTCGGTTGGGGATGGCTACACCTTC. This encodes CASSLSVGDGYTF.

CDR3 in amino acids: CASNKGGMGELFF. Written as DNA, the CDR3 is TGTGCCAGCAACAAAGGGGGCATGGGGGAGCTGTTTTTT. The gene calls are TRBV12-3 or TRBV12-4 and TRBJ2-2; 7 positions agree with TRBD1. Trimming at V came to 7 bases and at J to 8 bases, leaving 7 bases not matched to a gene. CDR3 length equals 13 residues.

This sequence joins TRBV5-4 and TRBJ2-1, with 10 bases lining up with TRBD1. Germline-derived CDR1 and CDR2 are SGHNT and YYREEE (reference sequence). V lost 6 bases and J lost 2; bases outside the gene matches: 5. CDR3 length: 15 residues. CDR3 in DNA: TGTGCCAGCACCTGGGACAGGGGACCCTACAATGAGCAGTTCTTC. Translation: CASTWDRGPYNEQFF.

This clonotype was counted between two and nine times. V gene TRBV2 combines with J gene TRBJ2-7; D is possibly TRBD1 or TRBD2 (6 bases each). V lost 7 bases and J lost 7, with 23 bases in between. The CDR3 extends over 15 amino acids. The germline V gene encodes CDR1 SNHLY and CDR2 FYNNEI. CDR3 bases: TGTGCCAGCACCCCCACCGCGGGACACCGATGGGAGCAGTACTTC. Protein: CASTPTAGHRWEQYF.